A selection of T cell receptor beta chains follows, all from one sample in a study of blood T cell repertoires in COVID-19. Libraries were prepared by immunoSEQ multiplex PCR; TCRdb keeps only in-frame clonotypes and omits some of them. Of 100,000 to 110,000 clones listed, roughly nine tenths are singletons. The sample consisted of peripheral blood. The source of these receptors is a man in his forties or fifties with active COVID-19. Both conserved end residues are part of each CDR3. Fields, in order: J gene, D gene, clone size, V gene, CDR3 protein, CDR3 DNA. The D gene is left open where the match is weak. Some rows have no size entry. The others give once, few or many, or a class for an expanded clone.

>TRBJ2-5|-|-|TRBV11-2
CASSSRDQYF
TGTGCCAGCAGCTCTCGCGACCAGTACTTC
>TRBJ1-1|TRBD1|few|TRBV4-1
CASSQEDRGLTEAFF
TGCGCCAGCAGCCAAGAGGACAGGGGGTTAACTGAAGCTTTCTTT
>TRBJ1-4|-|-|TRBV2
CASSTTTATNEKLFF
TGTGCCAGCAGCACTACGACAGCAACTAATGAAAAACTGTTTTTT
>TRBJ2-2|-|-|TRBV21-1
CASSKAPSGDANTGELFF
TGTGCCAGCAGCAAAGCCCCTAGCGGGGACGCGAACACCGGGGAGCTGTTTTTT
>TRBJ1-2|-|-|TRBV5-1
CASSLDTDSSYTF
TGCGCCAGCAGCTTGGACACAGATTCGAGCTACACCTTC
>TRBJ1-1|-|-|TRBV2
CASSEGLQGRAFF
TGTGCCAGCAGTGAAGGGTTGCAGGGGCGTGCTTTCTTT
>TRBJ1-2|-|once|TRBV11-2
CASSLDLGVWGYTF
TGTGCCAGCAGCTTAGATCTCGGGGTTTGGGGCTACACCTTC
>TRBJ1-2|-|-|TRBV4-1
CASSHILVAGYTF
TGCGCCAGCAGCCACATTCTAGTGGCTGGCTACACCTTC
>TRBJ2-2|-|-|TRBV29-1
CSAALAANTGELFF
TGCAGCGCCGCACTCGCGGCGAACACCGGGGAGCTGTTTTTT
>TRBJ2-1|TRBD2|-|TRBV19
CASSIGLAGYNEQFF
TGTGCCAGTAGTATAGGACTAGCGGGTTACAATGAGCAGTTCTTC
>TRBJ1-5|-|few|TRBV9
CASSVDGSNQPQHF
TGTGCCAGCAGCGTAGATGGCAGCAATCAGCCCCAGCATTTT
>TRBJ2-1|-|-|TRBV5-8
CASSLRFSSTSYNEQFF
TGTGCCAGCAGCTTGCGATTTTCTTCTACCTCCTACAATGAGCAGTTCTTC
>TRBJ1-2|TRBD1|-|TRBV30
CAWIRGNGYTF
TGTGCCTGGATCAGGGGGAATGGCTACACCTTC
>TRBJ1-5|-|-|TRBV19
CASSMAWGEVPQHF
TGTGCCAGTAGTATGGCTTGGGGGGAAGTACCCCAGCATTTT
>TRBJ1-1|TRBD1|once|TRBV7-8
CASSLAIQGGTEAFF
TGTGCCAGCAGCTTAGCGATCCAGGGGGGAACTGAAGCTTTCTTT
>TRBJ2-3|-|-|TRBV24-1
CATGGELAPDTQYF
TGTGCCACCGGAGGGGAACTAGCCCCAGATACGCAGTATTTT
>TRBJ2-1|TRBD2|-|TRBV24-1
CATSDYGRGEQFF
TGTGCCACCAGTGATTATGGGAGGGGTGAGCAGTTCTTC
>TRBJ2-3|TRBD2|-|TRBV19
CASSSSAGGTDTQYF
TGTGCCAGTAGTAGCTCAGCGGGAGGCACAGATACGCAGTATTTT
>TRBJ1-5|-|-|TRBV4-1
CASSQGGQLNQPQHF
TGCGCCAGCAGCCAAGGTGGACAGCTGAATCAGCCCCAGCATTTT
>TRBJ1-6|-|-|TRBV19
CASSRDKGNSPLHF
TGTGCCAGTAGTCGGGACAAGGGGAATTCACCCCTCCACTTT
>TRBJ2-1|-|-|TRBV3-1/TRBV3-2
CASSQDEVREAYGEQFF
TGTGCCAGCAGCCAAGATGAGGTCAGGGAAGCATATGGGGAGCAGTTCTTC
>TRBJ2-1|TRBD2|-|TRBV29-1
CSVTGKLTSGGYNEQFF
TGCAGCGTGACAGGGAAGTTGACTAGCGGGGGGTACAATGAGCAGTTCTTC
>TRBJ1-5|-|-|TRBV21-1
CASSLCGRLNPDQPQHF
TGTGCCAGCAGCCTATGCGGCAGACTGAACCCTGATCAGCCCCAGCATTTT
>TRBJ1-4|-|-|TRBV4-1
CASSQLGGHGTNEKLFF
TGCGCCAGCAGCCAACTGGGGGGGCATGGAACTAATGAAAAACTGTTTTTT
>TRBJ2-1|-|-|TRBV6-1
CASSEPRGDYNEQFF
TGTGCCAGCAGTGAACCCAGGGGGGACTACAATGAGCAGTTCTTC
>TRBJ1-6|-|-|TRBV3-1/TRBV3-2
CASSQAGGDHNSPLHF
TGTGCCAGCAGCCAAGCGGGGGGGGACCATAATTCACCCCTCCACTTT
>TRBJ2-1|TRBD2|-|TRBV11-2
CASSLGTSANNEQFF
TGTGCCAGCAGCTTAGGGACTAGCGCCAATAATGAGCAGTTCTTC
>TRBJ2-5|TRBD2|-|TRBV6-4
CATQRRLADNPLVKETQYF
TGTGCCACCCAGCGGAGGCTAGCGGACAACCCGTTAGTCAAAGAGACCCAGTACTTC
>TRBJ1-2|-|-|TRBV29-1
CSVEVVRGNGYTF
TGCAGCGTTGAAGTTGTCAGGGGAAATGGCTACACCTTC